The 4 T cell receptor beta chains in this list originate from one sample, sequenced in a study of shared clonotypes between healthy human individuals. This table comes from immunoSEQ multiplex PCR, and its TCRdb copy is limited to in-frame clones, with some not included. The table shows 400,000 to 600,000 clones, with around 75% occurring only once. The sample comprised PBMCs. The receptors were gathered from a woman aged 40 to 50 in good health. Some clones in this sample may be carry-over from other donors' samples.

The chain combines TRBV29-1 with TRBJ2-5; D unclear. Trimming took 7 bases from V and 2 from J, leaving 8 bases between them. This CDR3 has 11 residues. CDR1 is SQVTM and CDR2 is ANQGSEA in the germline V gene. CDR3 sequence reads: CSGGFQETQYF. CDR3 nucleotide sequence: TGCAGCGGGGGATTTCAAGAGACCCAGTACTTC. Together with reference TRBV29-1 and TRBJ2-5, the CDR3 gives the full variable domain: SAVISQKPSRDICQRGTSLTIQCQVDSQVTMMFWYRQQPGQSLTLIATANQGSEATYESGFVIDKFPISRPNLTFSTLTVSNMSPEDSSIYLCSGGFQETQYFGPGTRLLVL.

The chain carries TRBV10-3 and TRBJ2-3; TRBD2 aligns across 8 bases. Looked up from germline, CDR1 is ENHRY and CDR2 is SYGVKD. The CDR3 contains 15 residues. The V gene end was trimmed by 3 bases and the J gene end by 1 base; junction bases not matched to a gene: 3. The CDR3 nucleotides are TGTGCCATCAGTGACGGGCGGGGGGGCACAGATACGCAGTATTTT. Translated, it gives CAISDGRGGTDTQYF.

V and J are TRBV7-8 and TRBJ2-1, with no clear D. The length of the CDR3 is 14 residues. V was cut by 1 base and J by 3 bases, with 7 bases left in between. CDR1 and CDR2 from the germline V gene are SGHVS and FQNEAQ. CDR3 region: CASSLEPLYNEQFF. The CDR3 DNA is TGTGCCAGCAGCTTAGAACCACTCTACAATGAGCAGTTCTTC.

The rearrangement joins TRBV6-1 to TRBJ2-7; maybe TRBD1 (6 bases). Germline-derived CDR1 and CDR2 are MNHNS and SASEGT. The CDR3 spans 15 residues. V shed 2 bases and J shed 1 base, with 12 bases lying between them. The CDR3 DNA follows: TGTGCCAGCAGTGAACGTCCGACAGGATCCTACGAGCAGTACTTC. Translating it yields CASSERPTGSYEQYF.